These 11 T cell receptor beta chains came from one sample sequenced in a study of identical twins. TCRdb itself ran the 5' RACE reads through MiXCR, one entry per CDR3 protein. The sample yields 200,000 to 300,000 distinct CDR3 sequences, approximately 12% seen once. These data also formed part of another study, on yellow fever vaccine responses in identical twins.

The specimen sequenced was memory (CD45RO+) T cells sorted from blood. These receptors all come from a woman younger than 35 in good health.

This clonotype came up a few times. The rearrangement links TRBV12-3 or TRBV12-4 to TRBJ1-2; a possible D gene is TRBD1 (6 bases). The CDR3 is 13 residues long. V gave up 7 bases and J gave up 5 bases, with 14 bases separating them. The CDR3 region has the DNA TGTGCCAGCACCCTACAGGGAAAGTATGGCTACACCTTC. It translates to CASTLQGKYGYTF.

J is TRBJ2-1 and V is TRBV5-6; 7 bases map to TRBD2. Germline V gives CDR1 SGHDT, CDR2 YYEEEE. This CDR3 has 15 amino acids. Trimming took 5 bases from V and 5 from J; bases not matched to a gene: 10. The CDR3 bases are TGTGCCAGCAGAGCCTTAAGCGGGGAACACAATGAGCAGTTCTTC. Translation: CASRALSGEHNEQFF.

The CDR3 region is CASSFLPGQGLGTDTQYF. CDR3 coding DNA: TGTGCCAGCAGCTTCCTCCCGGGACAGGGGTTGGGGACAGATACGCAGTATTTT. The rearrangement uses TRBV7-8 and TRBJ2-3, with 10 bases that match TRBD1. Germline trimming cut 3 bases from V and 3 bases from J; bases unmatched to any gene: 12. The CDR3 spans 18 residues. Germline lookup yields CDR1 SGHVS and CDR2 FQNEAQ.

A few counts support this clonotype. The chain is built from TRBV11-2 and TRBJ2-2; a possible D gene is TRBD1 (6 bases). CDR3 size: 19 residues. V lost 1 base to trimming and J lost 1 base, with 19 bases between them. The germline V gene encodes CDR1 SGHAT and CDR2 FQNNGV. In DNA, the CDR3 is TGTGCCAGCAGCTTAGTTAGTGGTGGCAGGGGTTTGAACACCGGGGAGCTGTTTTTT. It specifies CASSLVSGGRGLNTGELFF.

This clonotype was seen at least ten times. This rearrangement joins TRBV12-3 or TRBV12-4 to TRBJ1-6; 10 nucleotides align to TRBD1. Trimming cost V 5 bases and J 9 bases; bases outside gene matches: 4. CDR3 length: 14 amino acids. The CDR3 DNA reads as TGTGCCAGCAGTCCATGGGACAGGGGTTCACCCCTCCACTTT. Translated, it gives CASSPWDRGSPLHF.

In its sample, this clonotype was seen a few times. The chain is built from TRBV19 and TRBJ2-5; TRBD1 might be the D (6 bases). V lost 4 bases, J lost 5 bases, and 11 bases lay in between. The germline CDR1 and CDR2 sequences are LNHDA and SQIVND (reference sequence). CDR3 length equals 13 residues. The CDR3 coding sequence is TGTGCCAGTAGTAGGGGGCGCGAGGAGACCCAGTACTTC. It specifies CASSRGREETQYF.

This clonotype was counted between two and nine times. The V gene is TRBV28, the J gene TRBJ2-1, with TRBD2 identical over 15 bases. Germline CDR1 is MDHEN and CDR2 is SYDVKM. V trimming: 4 bases; J trimming: 6 bases; junction bases outside the gene matches: 7. This CDR3 spans 17 amino acids. The CDR3 sequence: CASSSTRGLAGGNEQFF. CDR3 coding DNA: TGTGCCAGCAGTTCAACCCGGGGACTAGCGGGAGGCAATGAGCAGTTCTTC.

Concerning this clonotype itself: A much larger clone differs from this one at a single base, so this may be a read error. This chain uses TRBV4-2 with TRBJ2-7; no definite D call. The germline V gene encodes CDR1 LGHNA and CDR2 YNFKEQ. Trimming left V 0 bases short and J 6 bases short, with 6 bases between. CDR3 length equals 12 residues. DNA of the CDR3: TGTGCCAGCAGCCAAGATTTGCGCGAGCAGTACTTC. Its protein product is CASSQDLREQYF.

The chain is built from TRBV7-3 and TRBJ2-1, with D perhaps matching TRBD1 or TRBD2 (6 bases each). The germline V gene has CDR1 SGHTA and CDR2 FQGTGA. Trimming took off 1 base at V and 10 bases at J, with 14 bases between the two ends. This CDR3 has 14 amino acids. CDR3 coding DNA: TGTGCCAGCAGCTTAATCTTAGGCGGGACAGAGCAGTTCTTC. It yields the protein CASSLILGGTEQFF.

V and J are TRBV7-2 and TRBJ2-1; TRBD2 matches 7 bases. Germline V CDR1 and CDR2: SGHTA, FQGNSA. Trimming cost V 5 bases and J 4 bases; bases outside gene matches: 8. The CDR3 contains 15 residues. CDR3 residues: CASSHGSGDYNEQFF. The CDR3 DNA reads as TGTGCCAGCAGCCATGGGAGCGGGGATTACAATGAGCAGTTCTTC.

The rearrangement links TRBV27 to TRBJ1-4; 8 bases are shared with TRBD1. This CDR3 contains 15 residues. Per the germline V gene, CDR1 is MNHEY and CDR2 is SMNVEV (reference sequence). V shed 5 bases, J shed 7 bases, and the junction held 9 bases outside the gene matches. CDR3 sequence reads: CASSPRGRMGEKLFF. CDR3 sequence (DNA): TGTGCCAGCAGTCCCAGGGGGCGAATGGGTGAAAAACTGTTTTTT.